These 9 T cell receptor beta chains share one sample of origin, sequenced in a study of blood T cell repertoires in COVID-19. Data came from immunoSEQ multiplex PCR; TCRdb stores just in-frame clones and leaves some out. The data contain roughly 180,000 clones, approximately 80% of them singletons. Specimen: PBMCs or T cells enriched from blood (not recorded which). These TCRs come from a man aged 35-49 years who had recovered from COVID-19.

The rearrangement joins TRBV2 to TRBJ2-7; 10 bases fit TRBD2. The V and J ends lost 5 bases and 1 base, in that order; junction bases with no gene match: 8. Germline V lookup: CDR1 SNHLY, CDR2 FYNNEI. The CDR3 consists of 16 residues. CDR3 DNA sequence: TGTGCCAGCAGTCCTCGGACTAGCGGATCTTCCTACGAGCAGTACTTC. This sequence encodes CASSPRTSGSSYEQYF.

The rearrangement links TRBV2 to TRBJ2-1, with 9 bases identical to TRBD2. This CDR3 region has 13 residues. The germline gives CDR1 SNHLY, CDR2 FYNNEI. J gave up 7 bases and V 8 bases, and 6 bases lay outside the gene matches. The CDR3 sequence: CASLNSGSNEQFF. The DNA of the CDR3 is TGTGCCAGCTTGAATAGCGGGAGTAATGAGCAGTTCTTC.

In its sample, this clone was seen a few times. This chain joins TRBV11-2 and TRBJ2-7, with 8 bases fitting TRBD1. From germline, CDR1 is SGHAT and CDR2 FQNNGV. The CDR3 has 14 residues. Trimming removed 4 bases from V and 1 base from J; junction bases left unmatched: 3. The CDR3 nucleotides are TGTGCCAGCAGCTCAACAGGGGGGTCCTACGAGCAGTACTTC. Encoded protein: CASSSTGGSYEQYF.

The chain carries TRBV5-4 and TRBJ2-3; 10 bases match TRBD2. J was trimmed by 5 bases and V by 0 bases; bases with no gene match: 9. This CDR3 has 17 amino acids. The germline CDR1 and CDR2 sequences are SGHNT and YYREEE (reference sequence). The CDR3 loop is CASSLEASGSGVDTQYF. The CDR3 coding sequence is TGTGCCAGCAGCTTGGAGGCTAGCGGGAGTGGTGTAGATACGCAGTATTTT. Combining the CDR3 with reference TRBV5-4 and TRBJ2-3 gives the whole variable domain ETGVTQSPTHLIKTRGQQVTLRCSSQSGHNTVSWYQQALGQGPQFIFQYYREEENGRGNFPPRFSGLQFPNYSSELNVNALELDDSALYLCASSLEASGSGVDTQYFGPGTRLTVL.

V gene TRBV18 combines with J gene TRBJ2-7; TRBD2 might be the D (5 bases). Trimming pared 6 bases from V and 0 bases from J, leaving 15 bases between. CDR3 length: 15 amino acids. The germline gives CDR1 KGHSH, CDR2 LQKENI. In DNA, the CDR3 is TGTGCCAGCTCGGCGGGCCTCTGGGGCTCCTACGAGCAGTACTTC. This encodes CASSAGLWGSYEQYF. The whole variable domain, remainder taken from reference TRBV18 and TRBJ2-7, is NAGVMQNPRHLVRRRGQEARLRCSPMKGHSHVYWYRQLPEEGLKFMVYLQKENIIDESGMPKERFSAEFPKEGPSILRIQQVVRGDSAAYFCASSAGLWGSYEQYFGPGTRLTVT.

This clone was seen just once. This chain uses TRBV6-5 with TRBJ1-6; 7 nucleotides align to TRBD1. The CDR3 sequence is 14 residues long. The V segment lost 7 bases and the J segment 5 bases; nucleotides outside the gene matches: 5. Germline V gives CDR1 MNHEY, CDR2 SVGAGI. The CDR3 sequence: CASTKTGNNSPLHF. Here the CDR3 DNA reads TGTGCCAGCACTAAGACAGGGAATAATTCACCCCTCCACTTT.

A single count supports this clone. V and J are TRBV9 and TRBJ2-1; 11 nucleotides line up with TRBD2. The CDR3 is 15 residues long. V lost 0 bases, J lost 7 bases, and 3 bases stayed unmatched. CDR1 is SGDLS, CDR2 YYNGEE, per germline. CDR3 protein: CASSVVSSGGNEQFF. The CDR3 region has the DNA TGTGCCAGCAGCGTAGTGTCTAGCGGGGGGAATGAGCAGTTCTTC. The entire variable domain, with the rest obtained from reference TRBV9 and TRBJ2-1, is as follows: DSGVTQTPKHLITATGQRVTLRCSPRSGDLSVYWYQQSLDQGLQFLIQYYNGEERAKGNILERFSAQQFPDLHSELNLSSLELGDSALYFCASSVVSSGGNEQFFGPGTRLTVL.

CDR3 nucleotide sequence: TGCGCCAGCAGTCAATGCGACCCCGGGTTCTGGGAAGAGACCCAGTACTTC. This sequence encodes CASSQCDPGFWEETQYF. The V gene is TRBV23-1, the J gene TRBJ2-5; D remains ambiguous. TRBV23-1 is an open reading frame whose function is uncertain. Trimming removed 1 base at V and 3 bases at J, with 18 bases between. CDR3 length equals 17 residues.

This chain connects TRBV9 to TRBJ2-1; possible D gene TRBD2, 6 bases. The CDR3 has 14 residues. CDR1 is SGDLS, CDR2 YYNGEE, per germline. The V end was cut by 0 bases, the J end by 4 bases, with 8 bases between. This CDR3 reads CASSVVAGYNEQFF. The CDR3 region has the DNA TGTGCCAGCAGCGTAGTGGCGGGGTACAATGAGCAGTTCTTC.